This record covers a single T cell receptor beta chain. Unrecorded immune exposures were likely, despite nominal health at sampling. The data were taken from a study of cytomegalovirus exposure and HLA in healthy donors. The study ran its PCR with 60 Vbeta and 13 Jbeta primers. Sequenced by immunoSEQ multiplex PCR; TCRdb stores in-frame clones only, minus some. Of approximately 160,000 clones listed, about 77% are singletons. CDR1 GTSNPN and CDR2 SVGIG come from the germline V gene (reference sequence). The CDR3 is 15 residues long. V lost 7 bases, J lost 7 bases, and 16 bases stayed unmatched. The TCR was taken from a male donor in good health and CMV-seropositive. The chain couples TRBV30 to TRBJ1-2; TRBD1 matches 9 bases. Material: PBMCs. The CDR3: CASRDRVWLGFGYTF. The CDR3 DNA reads as TGTGCCTCTCGGGACAGGGTTTGGTTGGGGTTTGGCTACACCTTC.